This T cell receptor (beta chain) was observed in a study of T cell responses to AZD1222 COVID-19 vaccine. Whole-study context: Second doses at about 4 or about 12 weeks were pooled. Study results and limitations: Among spike-specific TCRs, nearly half reportedly target unmutated variant regions. Clonal diversity may have been underestimated in mostly white British donors. Among those given AZD1222, only five or six were seropositive at baseline.

As to this clone: Its antigen is still unknown.

The protocol was immunoSEQ multiplex PCR, while the TCRdb copy is restricted to in-frame clones and leaves out a portion. The sample includes 200,000 or so clones, 85% to 95% of them seen just once. CDR3 size: 18 residues. CDR1 SGHTA and CDR2 FQGNSA come from the germline V gene. Trimming cost V 5 bases and J 7 bases; bases outside gene matches: 16. The chain links TRBV7-2 to TRBJ2-2; 10 bases match TRBD2. This TCR was sampled from an adult in good health. Material: peripheral blood, obtained on day 0 of AZD1222 vaccination. The CDR3 region has the DNA TGTGCCAGCAGCCCTCGTGATAGCGGGGGGAGGATGGTCGGGGAGCTGTTTTTT. Amino acid sequence: CASSPRDSGGRMVGELFF.